The next 13 T cell receptor beta chains were all read from a single sample in a study of human CD8 memory T cell subsets. UMI-labeled 5' RACE produced the TCR beta libraries. Reprocessing the 5' RACE reads, TCRdb reports a single entry for every CDR3 protein and omits DNA. Its table records around 9,700 distinct CDR3 sequences. Sequenced sample: CD8+ T cells from PBMCs. Receptor source: a human donor in good health.

This chain links TRBV29-1 with TRBJ2-7; TCRdb designates TRBD1, a call that cannot be tested without DNA. Germline V gene sequence: CDR1 SQVTM, CDR2 ANQGSEA. The CDR3 extends over 17 amino acids. CDR3 sequence: CSVEDPTPSGIAYEQYF.

This clonotype registers medium-sized (0.01 to 0.1%) by frequency. The chain uses TRBV29-1 and TRBJ2-5; the TRBD1 assignment by TCRdb is unverifiable without DNA. Germline assignment: CDR1 SQVTM and CDR2 ANQGSEA. The CDR3 is 13 residues long. This CDR3 is CSAPSGAGETQYF.

This clonotype is classed as medium-sized by frequency. This sequence joins TRBV20-1 and TRBJ1-5. The V gene's germline CDR1 is DFQATT and CDR2 SNEGSKA (reference sequence). The CDR3 totals 13 residues. CDR3 in amino acids: CSARVDSNQPQHF.

This chain links TRBV27 with TRBJ2-7; the D gene TCRdb calls, TRBD2, cannot be checked with no DNA. Germline V lookup: CDR1 MNHEY, CDR2 SMNVEV (reference sequence). CDR3 length: 12 residues. This CDR3 reads CASSLRDSRQYF.

The chain is built from TRBV30 and TRBJ2-1; TCRdb names TRBD2, which stays unverified in the absence of DNA. Germline V gene lookup returns CDR1 GTSNPN and CDR2 SVGIG (reference sequence). This CDR3 region has 14 residues. The CDR3 sequence: CAWSVLAGASEQFF.

The gene calls are TRBV7-2 and TRBJ2-7; the D call from TCRdb, TRBD1, cannot be confirmed without DNA. Per germline, CDR1 SGHTA and CDR2 FQGNSA. This CDR3 has 14 residues. CDR3 region: CASSLARGAWEQYF. The full variable domain, completed using reference TRBV7-2 and TRBJ2-7, is GAGVSQSPSNKVTEKGKDVELRCDPISGHTALYWYRQSLGQGLEFLIYFQGNSAPDKSGLPSDRFSAERTGGSVSTLTIQRTQQEDSAVYLCASSLARGAWEQYFGPGTRLTVT.

The CDR3 sequence: CASSLGGARPKNIQYF. This chain links TRBV12-3 or TRBV12-4 with TRBJ2-4; the TCRdb call, TRBD2, lacks DNA for checking. This CDR3 has 16 residues.

The chain employs TRBV5-1 and TRBJ2-7; the D call of TRBD2 rests on TCRdb alone, since no DNA is present to check it. CDR3 length: 15 residues. Germline V CDR1 and CDR2: SGHRS, YFSETQ. CDR3 protein: CASSSSGDPSYEQYF.

V usage is TRBV20-1 and J usage is TRBJ2-3; as DNA is missing, the TRBD2 call by TCRdb cannot be tested. The CDR3 consists of 15 residues. Germline values: CDR1 DFQATT, CDR2 SNEGSKA (reference sequence). CDR3 sequence reads: CSAPLAGAETDTQYF.

The V and J genes are TRBV12-3 or TRBV12-4 and TRBJ1-1; TCRdb outputs TRBD1, but without DNA this stays unchecked. This CDR3 region has 14 residues. The CDR3 protein is CASSFGTGPIEAFF.

This chain joins TRBV9 and TRBJ2-7. Germline CDR1 is SGDLS and CDR2 is YYNGEE. This CDR3 has 13 amino acids. The CDR3 sequence: CASSLGFTYEQYF.

The V and J genes are TRBV2 and TRBJ2-3; the TRBD2 assignment by TCRdb is unverifiable without DNA. The CDR3 sequence is 14 residues long. Looked up from germline, CDR1 is SNHLY and CDR2 is FYNNEI. The chain's CDR3 is CASRVDYSTDTQYF.

The chain employs TRBV14 and TRBJ2-3; TCRdb gives TRBD2 as the D gene, but with no DNA this cannot be confirmed. The CDR3 spans 15 residues. Germline lookup yields CDR1 SGHDN and CDR2 FVKESK. The CDR3 reads CASSEGGFFTDTQYF.